This T cell receptor (beta chain) was observed in a study of blood T cell repertoires in COVID-19. About the study: In each case, the material was cDNA or gDNA derived from T cells, B-cell-depleted T cells, or PBMCs.

V lost 6 bases, J lost 4 bases, and 16 bases lay in between. CDR3 length: 14 amino acids. Looked up from germline, CDR1 is MDHEN and CDR2 is SYDVKM. Source study methods: Counts of nucleated cells, estimated from reference gene primer amplification, were obtained. Here immunoSEQ multiplex PCR was the method, and the copy in TCRdb shows in-frame clones only, minus some. Clone size and V and J calls were adopted from that table, with D and trimming inferred from the DNA. The sample lists around 200,000 clones, more than 75% occurring once. This chain uses TRBV28 with TRBJ2-7; TRBD1 might be the D (6 bases). This sequence originates from a woman aged 80 or over with acute or convalescent COVID-19. What was sequenced was peripheral blood. The CDR3 sequence: CASSYATGRYEQYF. CDR3 in DNA: TGTGCCAGCAGCTACGCGACAGGCAGATACGAGCAGTACTTC.